The 12 T cell receptor beta chains below all came from one sample that was sequenced in a study of T cell responses to AZD1222 COVID-19 vaccine. Some clones are missing from TCRdb's copy, which holds only in-frame ones; the method was immunoSEQ multiplex PCR. The sample lists 120,000 or so clones, about nine tenths occurring once. The sequencing here drew on peripheral blood, taken on day 0 of AZD1222 vaccination. The receptors come from an adult in good health.

The chain joins TRBV12-3 or TRBV12-4 to TRBJ2-7; D unclear. With 4 bases removed from V and 9 bases from J, the gap between germline ends came to 13 bases. CDR3 length equals 12 residues. The CDR3 nucleotides read TGTGCCAGCAGTTCAGGCAACCTCGGGCAGTACTTC. Translating it yields CASSSGNLGQYF.

This clone showed up just once. The V gene is TRBV6-5, the J gene TRBJ2-7, with no clear D. The ends were cut back, 1 base at V and 1 base at J, with 8 bases in the middle. Germline V gives CDR1 MNHEY, CDR2 SVGAGI. This CDR3 contains 14 residues. This chain's CDR3 is CASSYFWRSYEQYF. Here the CDR3 DNA reads TGTGCCAGCAGTTACTTTTGGCGTTCCTACGAGCAGTACTTC.

J is TRBJ2-1 and V is TRBV7-2; TRBD2 matches 14 bases. After removal of 6 bases from V and 9 bases from J, the junction contained 7 bases not matched to a gene. The CDR3 extends over 15 amino acids. Per germline, CDR1 SGHTA and CDR2 FQGNSA. CDR3 bases: TGTGCCAGCAGTTCCCGACTAGCGGGAGGGAGTGAGCAGTTCTTC. It codes for CASSSRLAGGSEQFF.

The chain recombines TRBV10-2 with TRBJ2-7; 7 bases match TRBD1. The CDR3 is made up of 14 amino acids. V trimming: 8 bases; J trimming: 3 bases; junction bases outside the gene matches: 10. In germline, CDR1 is WSHSY, CDR2 SAAADI. CDR3: CASAAGRGFYEQYF. CDR3 DNA: TGCGCCAGCGCCGCGGGCAGGGGGTTCTACGAGCAGTACTTC.

The chain uses TRBV3-1 (or the pseudogene TRBV3-2) and TRBJ1-6, with D tentatively TRBD1 (5 bases). V lost 4 bases and J 4 bases, leaving 14 bases between the germline ends. This CDR3 contains 16 residues. Germline-derived CDR1 and CDR2 are LGHDT and YNNKEL (reference sequence). The CDR3 sequence is CASSRRDKMYNSPLHF. The CDR3 nucleotides are TGTGCCAGCAGCCGCAGGGATAAAATGTATAATTCACCCCTCCACTTT.

About this clone: The junction and the germline gene differ at one end; a read error may be behind it. The V and J genes are TRBV14 and TRBJ2-2; 7 bases agree with TRBD2. Looked up from germline, CDR1 is SGHDN and CDR2 is FVKESK. The CDR3 has 15 residues. The chain's CDR3 is CASTQAGRDTGELFF. The CDR3 coding sequence is TGTGCCAGCACCCAAGCTGGGAGGGACACCGGGGAGCTGTTTTTT.

V gene TRBV29-1 combines with J gene TRBJ2-1, with TRBD2 identical over 11 bases. This CDR3 has 16 residues. The trim removed 5 bases at V and 6 bases at J, leaving 12 bases unmatched. Germline V lookup: CDR1 SQVTM, CDR2 ANQGSEA. CDR3: CSVSASGRSWGNEQFF. Written as DNA, the CDR3 is TGCAGCGTTTCGGCTAGCGGGAGGTCTTGGGGCAATGAGCAGTTCTTC.

The rearrangement joins TRBV29-1 to TRBJ2-7, with TRBD2 matching 10 bases. The CDR3 runs to 13 residues. Germline CDR1 reads SQVTM; CDR2 reads ANQGSEA. V shed 6 bases and J 1 base; nucleotides not matched to a gene: 3. The DNA of the CDR3 is TGCAGCGTAGGGACTAGCGAATCCTACGAGCAGTACTTC. Translating it yields CSVGTSESYEQYF.

The rearrangement joins TRBV19 to TRBJ1-1, with D unclear. Deletions cut 3 bases from V and 0 bases from J, with 8 bases between. The CDR3 consists of 14 residues. Germline V gene sequence: CDR1 LNHDA, CDR2 SQIVND (reference sequence). The CDR3 spells CASSMLTVNTEAFF. The CDR3 bases are TGTGCCAGTAGTATGCTGACGGTGAACACTGAAGCTTTCTTT. The full variable domain, completed using reference TRBV19 and TRBJ1-1, is DGGITQSPKYLFRKEGQNVTLSCEQNLNHDAMYWYRQDPGQGLRLIYYSQIVNDFQKGDIAEGYSVSREKKESFPLTVTSAQKNPTAFYLCASSMLTVNTEAFFGQGTRLTVV.

This chain connects TRBV19 to TRBJ1-1; D gene uncertain. This CDR3 has 14 amino acids. Trimming left V 7 bases short and J 4 bases short, with 16 bases between. Germline V gene data show CDR1 as LNHDA and CDR2 as SQIVND (reference sequence). The CDR3 region is CASTESGSATEAFF. The CDR3 DNA follows: TGTGCCAGTACCGAATCAGGTTCGGCCACTGAAGCTTTCTTT.

This clone was observed a few times. J is TRBJ2-3 and V is TRBV2; 12 bases are a match to TRBD1. The J segment lost 4 bases and the V segment lost 9 bases, leaving 8 bases of the junction unmatched. CDR1 is SNHLY and CDR2 is FYNNEI in the germline V gene. There are 15 residues in the CDR3. CDR3 bases: TGTGCCAGATTAACAGGGACAGGGGGCTCAGATACGCAGTATTTT. It codes for CARLTGTGGSDTQYF.

Here the CDR3 DNA reads TGTGCCAGCAGTTTCTCCGGGACAGCCCCTCATAACACCGGGGAGCTGTTTTTT. As protein: CASSFSGTAPHNTGELFF. The chain is built from TRBV27 and TRBJ2-2; the match to TRBD1 covers 7 bases. J was trimmed by 2 bases and V by 3 bases; bases with no gene match: 12. This CDR3 is built from 18 residues. Germline V gene sequence: CDR1 MNHEY, CDR2 SMNVEV (reference sequence).